This T cell receptor beta chain was observed in a study of T cell repertoires in cytomegalovirus infection (dated by TCRdb to the late 2010s). For the study in its entirety: Because public TCR beta signatures pointed to carriage of CMV infection together with the matching HLA type, the HLA type of each donor mattered for the analysis. Summary of the overall study and its limitations: The ex vivo response was dominated by HLA-C-restricted CMV-specific TCR beta clonotypes, and the single most frequent clonotype in two of eight donors was supplied by these HLA-C-restricted clonotypes. Cumulative frequency of public TCR beta family members discriminated carriers of CMV infection plus the relevant HLA type in this cohort and an independent 352-donor cohort.

In the case of this clonotype: The antigen it recognizes is unknown. One end of the junction does not line up with germline, which may come from a read error.

Data came from an Illumina HiSeq 1500. Using fastp at Q25 and MiXCR, TCRdb reprocessed the public reads and kept productive beta chains. All rows with the same CDR3 protein become a single entry with the most common DNA and genes. Recorded for this sample are about 450,000 distinct CDR3 sequences; 31% of them occurred a single time. Roughly 15% of the sample belongs to the ten largest clones. Reading the germline V gene gives CDR1 SGHVS and CDR2 FNYEAQ. The CDR3 spans 17 residues, from the cysteine through the phenylalanine. CDR3 DNA only is kept here, 51 bases in frame from base 1. The sequence came from a human donor in good health (CMV status not recorded). Some clones in this sample may be carry-over from other donors' samples. What was sequenced was PBMCs. The chain links TRBV7-6 with TRBJ2-1; a tentative D match to TRBD1 spans 6 bases. The nucleotide sequence reads as follows: TGTGCCTGCAGCTTAGGGGCCCAGTACAGGGTGAACAATGAGCAGTTCTTC. This yields the protein CACSLGAQYRVNNEQFF.